The following is a TCR beta chain sequence with its context. What it binds is unknown. This sample was taken from a study of healthy donors' naive CD4 and CD8 T cells. Naive T cells were sorted: CD4+CD8-CD45RO-CD45RA+ for CD4+, CD8+CD4-CD45RA+CD27bright for CD8+. TCR libraries were built from about 500 ng of total RNA by linear amplification. TCRdb independently ran MiXCR on the reads; one entry per CDR3 protein. Counted here are 200,000 or so distinct CDR3 sequences, nearly 75% occurring once; the ten biggest clones make up 2% to 2.5%. Whole-study findings and limits: Negatively charged CDR3s marked CD8+ lineage; positively charged CDR3s marked CD4+ lineage. Bias from naive T cell homeostatic proliferation was not addressed.

This CDR3 spans 14 amino acids. The germline V gene encodes CDR1 MNHEY and CDR2 SMNVEV (reference sequence). Trimming took 6 bases from V and 6 from J, leaving 17 bases between them. The chain carries TRBV27 and TRBJ1-1; D may be TRBD1 (5 bases). This receptor was taken from a pool of human donors in good health; the sample pools cells from several healthy donors. Sequencing was carried out using naive CD4+ and CD8+ T cells sorted from blood, pooled from several donors. As DNA, the CDR3 is TGTGCCAGCAGGGGGTCCGGGGACCCCCCTGAAGCTTTCTTT. It yields the protein CASRGSGDPPEAFF.